The rows below give T cell receptor beta chains drawn from one sample of a study of T cells in Graves' hyperthyroidism and ophthalmopathy. MiXCR was run by TCRdb on the multiplex PCR reads, yielding one entry per CDR3 protein. The sample yields more than 500,000 distinct CDR3 sequences, 15% to 20% seen once. The sample consisted of blood. The receptors derive from a woman aged 25 to 39 with Graves' hyperthyroidism. Each CDR3 is given with its conserved first and last residue.

CDR3 length	V gene	CDR3 protein
14	TRBV25-1	CASSPQAGANVLTF
13	TRBV27	CASSLGLGGEQYF
15	TRBV12-3/TRBV12-4	CASSFWGPSGNTIYF
16	TRBV5-5	CASSLSGVENTGELFF
14	TRBV9	CASSATPEGYGYTF
16	TRBV11-2	CASSFTSGGYTDTQYF
15	TRBV3-1	CASSYPFSGRETQYF
16	TRBV11-2	CASSLETSGSYNEQFF
14	TRBV2	CASSGSGRVETQYF
15	TRBV20-1	CSAKPGQGYGNTIYF
14	TRBV2	CASTGTSGTYEQYF
16	TRBV6-5	CASTSPRDSLNTEAFF
16	TRBV11-2	CASSFRIAGGSDTQYF
15	TRBV28	CASRTTGGDGNTIYF
13	TRBV7-2	CASSFSDWDTQYF
17	TRBV20-1	CSARSGGRALDTGELFF
15	TRBV6-5	CASSYFGGGNSPLHF
14	TRBV2	CASSQQGADEKLFF
16	TRBV27	CASSIRLAGSDNEQFF
13	TRBV20-1	CSARSPGNNEQFF
15	TRBV4-1	CASSQELRTPYGYTF
13	TRBV5-4	CASTDPRGKTQYF
16	TRBV6-2/TRBV6-3	CAAGSGGRRTNEKLFF
14	TRBV7-9	CASSLGLGVDTQYF
15	TRBV7-2	CASSRGLAGDHEQFF
15	TRBV6-1	CASSRDYDSYNEQFF
14	TRBV11-2	CASRETGPNEKLFF
15	TRBV30	CAWMRGGSGNSPLHF
14	TRBV5-4	CASSLFSTPETQYF
17	TRBV20-1	CSAMTGGAGGHSQPQHF
14	TRBV20-1	CSAFRDAGANVLTF
11	TRBV29-1	CSVERGVGYTF
15	TRBV29-1	CSATSGMSSYNEQFF
14	TRBV30	CAWSTGRRAYEQYF
15	TRBV4-3	CASSQASGEAYGYTF
14	TRBV30	CAWSPTGARETQYF
14	TRBV18	CASSPRTVTGELFF
15	TRBV28	CASSLTPDRIYGYTF
12	TRBV28	CASRTGPYEQYF
14	TRBV2	CASRPSGRAYEQFF
16	TRBV24-1	CATSDAGTGMQGELFF
13	TRBV30	CAWSSYRGTEAFF
13	TRBV30	CAWRGATNEKLFF
21	TRBV7-9	CASSGILLEASGSGSAETQYF
14	TRBV27	CASRWGQNTGELFF
13	TRBV6-2/TRBV6-3	CASSYSTLYGYTF
15	TRBV7-9	CASSITESAKNIQYF
15	TRBV9	CASSVGSGTTTEAFF
14	TRBV28	CASSFRGSYNGYTF
13	TRBV27	CASSSGTGGEQYF
16	TRBV24-1	CATSDPAQGSGNIQYF
17	TRBV18	CASSPTSGISSTDTQYF
13	TRBV30	CAWGFAGGSEQYF
14	TRBV29-1	CSVAGTGGHNEQFF
14	TRBV7-9	CASSLGQATDTQYF
13	TRBV7-9	CASSPGEGGRKFF